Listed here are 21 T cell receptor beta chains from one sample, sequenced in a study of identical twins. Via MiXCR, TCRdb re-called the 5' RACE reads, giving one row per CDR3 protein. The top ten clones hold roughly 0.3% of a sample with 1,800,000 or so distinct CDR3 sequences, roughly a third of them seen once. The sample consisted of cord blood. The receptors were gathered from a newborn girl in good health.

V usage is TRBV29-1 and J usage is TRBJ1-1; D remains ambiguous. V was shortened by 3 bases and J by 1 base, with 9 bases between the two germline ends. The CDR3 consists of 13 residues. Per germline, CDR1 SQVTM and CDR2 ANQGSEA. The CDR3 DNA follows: TGCAGCGTTGAGAAACATCAGAACACTGAAGCTTTCTTT. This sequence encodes CSVEKHQNTEAFF.

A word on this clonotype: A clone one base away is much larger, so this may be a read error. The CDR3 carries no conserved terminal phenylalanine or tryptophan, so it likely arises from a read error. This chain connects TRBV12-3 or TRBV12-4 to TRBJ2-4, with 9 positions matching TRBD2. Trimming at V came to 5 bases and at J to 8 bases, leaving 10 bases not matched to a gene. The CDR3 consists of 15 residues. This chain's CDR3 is CASSAGTSSLDIQYL. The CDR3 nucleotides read TGTGCCAGCAGTGCCGGGACTAGCTCTTTGGACATTCAGTACCTC.

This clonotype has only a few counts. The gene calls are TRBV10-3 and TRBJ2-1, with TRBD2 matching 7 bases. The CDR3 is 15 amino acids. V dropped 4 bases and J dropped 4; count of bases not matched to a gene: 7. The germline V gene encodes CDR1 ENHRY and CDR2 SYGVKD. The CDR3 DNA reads TGTGCCATCAGTGGTGGCGGGGGAGGGTACAATGAGCAGTTCTTC. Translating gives CAISGGGGGYNEQFF.

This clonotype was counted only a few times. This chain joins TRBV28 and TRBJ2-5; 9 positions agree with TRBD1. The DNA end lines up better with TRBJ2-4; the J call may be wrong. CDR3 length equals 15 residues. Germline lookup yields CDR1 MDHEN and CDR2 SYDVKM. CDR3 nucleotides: TGTGCCAGCAGTAATACAGGGGGCGCAGGAAACATTCAGTACTTC. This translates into CASSNTGGAGNIQYF.

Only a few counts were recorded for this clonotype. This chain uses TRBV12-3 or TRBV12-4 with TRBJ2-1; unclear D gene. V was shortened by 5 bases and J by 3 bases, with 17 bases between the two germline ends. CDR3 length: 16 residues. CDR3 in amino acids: CASSLLAEIGYNEQFF. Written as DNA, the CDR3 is TGTGCCAGCAGTCTATTAGCCGAAATCGGCTACAATGAGCAGTTCTTC.

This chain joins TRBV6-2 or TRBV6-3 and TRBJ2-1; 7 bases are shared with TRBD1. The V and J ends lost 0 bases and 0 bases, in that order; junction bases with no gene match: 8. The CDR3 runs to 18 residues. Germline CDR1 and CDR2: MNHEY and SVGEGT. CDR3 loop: CASSYSKLAGGSYNEQFF. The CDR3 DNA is TGTGCCAGCAGTTACTCGAAGTTGGCAGGGGGCTCCTACAATGAGCAGTTCTTC.

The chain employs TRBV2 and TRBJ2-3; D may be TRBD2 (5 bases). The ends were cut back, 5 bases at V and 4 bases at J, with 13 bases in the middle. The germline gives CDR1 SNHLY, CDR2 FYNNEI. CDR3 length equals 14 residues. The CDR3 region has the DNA TGTGCCAGCAGTAGTATGCGGCGGGCAGATACGCAGTATTTT. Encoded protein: CASSSMRRADTQYF.

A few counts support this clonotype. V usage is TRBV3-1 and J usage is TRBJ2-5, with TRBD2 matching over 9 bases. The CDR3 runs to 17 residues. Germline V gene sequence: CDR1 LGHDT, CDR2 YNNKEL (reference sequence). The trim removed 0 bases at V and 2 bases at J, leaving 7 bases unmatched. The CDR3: CASSQDAPSGVQETQYF. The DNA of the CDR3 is TGTGCCAGCAGCCAAGATGCTCCTAGCGGGGTTCAAGAGACCCAGTACTTC.

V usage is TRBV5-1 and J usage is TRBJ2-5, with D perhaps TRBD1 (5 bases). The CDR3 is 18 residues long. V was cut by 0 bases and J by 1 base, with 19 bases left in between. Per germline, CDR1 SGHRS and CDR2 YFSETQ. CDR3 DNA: TGCGCCAGCAGCTTGGCCCGGCAGGGTATGATACTCCAAGAGACCCAGTACTTC. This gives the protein CASSLARQGMILQETQYF.

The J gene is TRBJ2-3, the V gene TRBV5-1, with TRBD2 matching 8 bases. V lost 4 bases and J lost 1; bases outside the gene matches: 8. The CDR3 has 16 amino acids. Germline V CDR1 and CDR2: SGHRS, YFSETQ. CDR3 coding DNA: TGCGCCAGCAGCCTATTTTCGACTAGCGGCACAGATACGCAGTATTTT. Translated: CASSLFSTSGTDTQYF. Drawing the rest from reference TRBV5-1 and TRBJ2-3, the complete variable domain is KAGVTQTPRYLIKTRGQQVTLSCSPISGHRSVSWYQQTPGQGLQFLFEYFSETQRNKGNFPGRFSGRQFSNSRSEMNVSTLELGDSALYLCASSLFSTSGTDTQYFGPGTRLTVL.

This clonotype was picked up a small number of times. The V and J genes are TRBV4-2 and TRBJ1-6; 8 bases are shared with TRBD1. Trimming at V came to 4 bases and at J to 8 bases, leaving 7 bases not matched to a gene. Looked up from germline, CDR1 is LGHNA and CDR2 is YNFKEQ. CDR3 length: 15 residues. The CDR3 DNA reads TGTGCCAGCAGCCGACTCGGGACAGGTTATTCACCCCTCCACTTT. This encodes CASSRLGTGYSPLHF.

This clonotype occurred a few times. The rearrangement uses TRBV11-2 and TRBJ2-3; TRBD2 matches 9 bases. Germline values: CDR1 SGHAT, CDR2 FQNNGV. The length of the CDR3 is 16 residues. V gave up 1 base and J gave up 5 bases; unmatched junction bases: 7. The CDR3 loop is CASSLGASGTRDTQYF. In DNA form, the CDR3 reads TGTGCCAGCAGCTTAGGAGCTAGCGGGACCCGAGATACGCAGTATTTT.

CDR3 protein: CSAQYRGGIKQYF. The CDR3 coding sequence is TGCAGTGCTCAGTATCGGGGGGGCATCAAGCAGTATTTT. J is TRBJ2-3 and V is TRBV20-1; 8 positions agree with TRBD2. Germline V gene sequence: CDR1 DFQATT, CDR2 SNEGSKA (reference sequence). The CDR3 has 13 amino acids. Germline trimming cut 5 bases from V and 11 bases from J; bases unmatched to any gene: 12.

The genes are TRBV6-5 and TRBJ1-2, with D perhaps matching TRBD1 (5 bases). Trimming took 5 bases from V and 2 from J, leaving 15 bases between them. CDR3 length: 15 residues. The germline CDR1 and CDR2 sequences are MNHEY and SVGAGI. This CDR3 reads CASSTPGRANYGYTF. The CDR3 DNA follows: TGTGCCAGCAGTACTCCGGGACGGGCCAACTATGGCTACACCTTC.

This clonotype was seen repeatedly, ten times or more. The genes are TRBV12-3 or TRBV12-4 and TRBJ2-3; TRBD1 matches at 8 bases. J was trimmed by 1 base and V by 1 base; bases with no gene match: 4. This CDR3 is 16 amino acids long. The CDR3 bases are TGTGCCAGCAGTTTAGGGACAGGGATGGGCACAGATACGCAGTATTTT. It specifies CASSLGTGMGTDTQYF.

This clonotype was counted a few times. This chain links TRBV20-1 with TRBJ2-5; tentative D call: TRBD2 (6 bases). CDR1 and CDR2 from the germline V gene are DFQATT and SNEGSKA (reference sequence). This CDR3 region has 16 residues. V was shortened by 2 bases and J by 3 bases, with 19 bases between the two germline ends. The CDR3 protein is CSARPPRTTRKETQYF. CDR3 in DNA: TGCAGTGCTAGACCCCCTCGGACTACCCGAAAAGAGACCCAGTACTTC.

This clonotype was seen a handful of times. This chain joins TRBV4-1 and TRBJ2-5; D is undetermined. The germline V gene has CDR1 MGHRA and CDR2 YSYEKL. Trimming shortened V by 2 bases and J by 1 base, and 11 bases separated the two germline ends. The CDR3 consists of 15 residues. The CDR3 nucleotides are TGCGCCAGCAGCCAATCCAGTCGCGTCCAAGAGACCCAGTACTTC. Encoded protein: CASSQSSRVQETQYF.

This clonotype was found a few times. The CDR3, as DNA: TGCGCCAGCAGCTTGGTTTTCGCGACGACAGGGGTTAACTATGGCTACACCTTC. Residues: CASSLVFATTGVNYGYTF. The chain combines TRBV5-1 with TRBJ1-2; TRBD1 aligns across 8 bases. CDR1 and CDR2 from the germline V gene are SGHRS and YFSETQ. V was clipped by 0 bases and J by 1 base; unmatched bases: 11. This CDR3 region has 18 residues.

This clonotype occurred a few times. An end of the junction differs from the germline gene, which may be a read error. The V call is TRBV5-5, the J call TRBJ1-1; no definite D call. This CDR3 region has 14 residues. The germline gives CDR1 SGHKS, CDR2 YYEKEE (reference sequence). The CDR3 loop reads CASTLSHQNTEAFF. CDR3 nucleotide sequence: TGTGCCAGCACCTTGAGCCACCAGAACACTGAAGCTTTCTTT.

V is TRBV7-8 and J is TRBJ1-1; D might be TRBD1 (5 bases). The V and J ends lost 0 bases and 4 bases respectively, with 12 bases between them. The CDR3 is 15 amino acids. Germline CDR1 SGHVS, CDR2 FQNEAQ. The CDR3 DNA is TGTGCCAGCAGCTTAGCCGGGGCGCGTGGCACTGAAGCTTTCTTT. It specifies CASSLAGARGTEAFF.

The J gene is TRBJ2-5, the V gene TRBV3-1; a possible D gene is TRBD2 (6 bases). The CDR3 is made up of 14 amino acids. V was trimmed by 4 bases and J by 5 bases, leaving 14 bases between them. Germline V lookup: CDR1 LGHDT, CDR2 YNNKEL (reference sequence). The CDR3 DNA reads TGTGCCAGCAGCCTCCTTAGTGGGGGGGAGACCCAGTACTTC. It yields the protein CASSLLSGGETQYF.